These 27 T cell receptor beta chains came from one sample sequenced in a study of control samples from healthy donors and cancer patients. Here immunoSEQ multiplex PCR was the method, and the copy in TCRdb shows in-frame clones only, minus some. The repertoire has more than 95,000 clones, roughly 92% of them found once; the top ten carry roughly 2.6%. Material: blood. The receptors were sampled from a man aged 25-40 years in good health.

The chain couples TRBV7-2 to TRBJ1-2; unclear D gene. The CDR3 sequence is 13 residues long. Germline loops: CDR1 SGHTA, CDR2 FQGNSA. V was clipped by 5 bases and J by 3 bases, with 10 bases between them. CDR3: CASSINPDYGYTF. CDR3 bases: TGTGCCAGCAGCATTAATCCGGACTATGGCTACACCTTC. The entire variable domain, with the rest obtained from reference TRBV7-2 and TRBJ1-2, is as follows: GAGVSQSPSNKVTEKGKDVELRCDPISGHTALYWYRQSLGQGLEFLIYFQGNSAPDKSGLPSDRFSAERTGGSVSTLTIQRTQQEDSAVYLCASSINPDYGYTFGSGTRLTVV.

The genes are TRBV2 and TRBJ2-7; 9 bases agree with TRBD2. Germline lookup yields CDR1 SNHLY and CDR2 FYNNEI. This CDR3 comprises 16 residues. The junction had 12 bases not matched to a gene; V was cut back by 8 bases and J by 1 base. The CDR3 region is CASYDLGLALSYEQYF. The CDR3 nucleotides are TGTGCCAGCTACGACCTTGGACTAGCGCTTTCCTACGAGCAGTACTTC.

Written as DNA, the CDR3 is TGTGCCAGCAGCTTGGGACAGGGAATTCCCGGGGAGCTGTTTTTT. Protein product: CASSLGQGIPGELFF. This rearrangement joins TRBV11-3 to TRBJ2-2; 9 nucleotides align to TRBD1. Germline V gives CDR1 SGHNT, CDR2 YENEEA. V was pared by 3 bases and J by 6 bases, with 5 bases of the junction left unmatched. The CDR3 loop spans 15 amino acids.

The chain couples TRBV6-1 to TRBJ2-2; the match to TRBD1 covers 8 bases. The CDR3 extends over 14 amino acids. Germline assignment: CDR1 MNHNS and CDR2 SASEGT. J was trimmed by 5 bases and V by 3 bases; bases with no gene match: 2. This chain's CDR3 is CASSERQGTGELFF. Written as DNA, the CDR3 is TGTGCCAGCAGTGAGCGACAGGGGACCGGGGAGCTGTTTTTT.

J is TRBJ2-5 and V is TRBV24-1, with TRBD1 as a possible D gene (5 bases). Germline V gene lookup returns CDR1 KGHDR and CDR2 SFDVKD. The CDR3 totals 17 residues. Trimming removed 3 bases at V and 1 base at J, with 17 bases between. The CDR3 coding sequence is TGTGCCACCAGTGATCCCAGTTCCGACAGCGCCCAAGAGACCCAGTACTTC. Translated, it gives CATSDPSSDSAQETQYF.

The rearrangement joins TRBV9 to TRBJ1-1; D ambiguous. CDR3 length: 15 amino acids. V lost 0 bases and J lost 7, with 16 bases in between. Germline V CDR1 and CDR2: SGDLS, YYNGEE. The CDR3 DNA sequence: TGTGCCAGCAGCGTAGACGGTGGGTGGGGTTTTGAAGCTTTCTTT. It is translated as CASSVDGGWGFEAFF.

The V and J genes are TRBV11-2 and TRBJ2-2, with 11 bases fitting TRBD2. Losses at the gene ends were 5 bases for V and 8 bases for J; bases not matched to a gene: 13. The germline V gene encodes CDR1 SGHAT and CDR2 FQNNGV. CDR3 size: 17 residues. Here the CDR3 DNA reads TGTGCCAGCAGCGCCTATCTAGCGGGGGGAATCGCAGGGGAGCTGTTTTTT. Protein sequence: CASSAYLAGGIAGELFF.

The chain couples TRBV11-2 to TRBJ2-5, with D unresolved. CDR3 length: 13 amino acids. The germline V gene has CDR1 SGHAT and CDR2 FQNNGV. Trimming cost V 5 bases and J 2 bases, with 9 bases left between them. CDR3 in amino acids: CASSPSTQETQYF. The CDR3 DNA reads TGTGCCAGCAGCCCCTCGACGCAAGAGACCCAGTACTTC.

This chain joins TRBV6-1 and TRBJ1-2; D is ambiguous. The V end was cut by 1 base, the J end by 6 bases, with 12 bases between. The CDR3 spans 14 residues. Germline assignment: CDR1 MNHNS and CDR2 SASEGT. The CDR3 reads CASSEDGRYDGYTF. CDR3 nucleotide sequence: TGTGCCAGCAGTGAAGACGGACGGTACGATGGCTACACCTTC.

This chain joins TRBV7-9 and TRBJ2-6; D gene ambiguous. The germline V and J ends were trimmed by 6 bases and 0 bases, with 9 bases remaining between them. CDR1 and CDR2 (germline): SEHNR, FQNEAQ (reference sequence). This CDR3 region has 15 residues. CDR3 loop: CASRFSSSGANVLTF. The DNA for the CDR3 is TGTGCCAGCAGATTTAGCAGCTCTGGGGCCAACGTCCTGACTTTC.

The chain couples TRBV6-5 to TRBJ1-5; 7 bases are shared with TRBD1. This CDR3 has 15 amino acids. Germline CDR1 and CDR2: MNHEY and SVGAGI. The junction had 9 bases not matched to a gene; V was cut back by 6 bases and J by 4 bases. The CDR3 protein is CASSVGQAKNQPQHF. The CDR3 DNA is TGTGCCAGCAGCGTCGGACAGGCGAAAAATCAGCCCCAGCATTTT.

The V and J genes are TRBV19 and TRBJ1-4; 7 bases line up with TRBD1. The CDR3 loop spans 18 amino acids. Germline V lookup: CDR1 LNHDA, CDR2 SQIVND (reference sequence). Germline trimming cut 11 bases from V and 5 bases from J; bases unmatched to any gene: 23. The CDR3 here is CAGGDLDRASEPNEKLFF. CDR3 DNA: TGTGCCGGTGGAGACCTAGACAGGGCCTCAGAACCGAATGAAAAACTGTTTTTT. The full variable domain, its missing parts supplied by reference TRBV19 and TRBJ1-4, is DGGITQSPKYLFRKEGQNVTLSCEQNLNHDAMYWYRQDPGQGLRLIYYSQIVNDFQKGDIAEGYSVSREKKESFPLTVTSAQKNPTAFYLCAGGDLDRASEPNEKLFFGSGTQLSVL.

J is TRBJ1-2 and V is TRBV30; D is uncertain. Trimming shortened V by 3 bases and J by 3 bases, and 11 bases separated the two germline ends. Germline values: CDR1 GTSNPN, CDR2 SVGIG (reference sequence). The CDR3 runs to 13 residues. CDR3 region: CAWSPHVDYGYTF. In DNA form, the CDR3 reads TGTGCCTGGAGCCCTCACGTGGACTATGGCTACACCTTC.

CDR3 in DNA: TGTGCCAGCAGCTTAGCGACTGGGGGCAACACTGAAGCTTTCTTT. It is translated as CASSLATGGNTEAFF. The V gene is TRBV7-2, the J gene TRBJ1-1, with D possibly being TRBD1 (6 bases). The CDR3 sequence is 15 residues long. The germline V gene encodes CDR1 SGHTA and CDR2 FQGNSA. V lost 0 bases and J lost 2, with 10 bases in between.

In this sample, this clone turned up a few times. The identical CDR3 is also encoded by other nucleotide sequences in the sample. V and J are TRBV30 and TRBJ1-3; D remains ambiguous. Trimming removed 3 bases at V and 4 bases at J, with 7 bases between. The CDR3 runs 12 residues. The V gene's germline CDR1 is GTSNPN and CDR2 SVGIG (reference sequence). The CDR3 bases are TGTGCCTGGAGGCCGGGGGGAAACACCATATATTTT. Translation gives CAWRPGGNTIYF.

Here the CDR3 reads CASSLNRDRGDYGYTF. CDR3 DNA: TGTGCCAGCAGTTTAAACCGGGACAGGGGGGACTATGGCTACACCTTC. V and J are TRBV28 and TRBJ1-2; 11 bases fit TRBD1. With 2 bases clipped from V and 3 bases from J, the junction kept 5 bases outside the gene matches. The CDR3 is 16 amino acids. CDR1 and CDR2 (germline): MDHEN, SYDVKM.

Turning to this clone: Additional DNA sequences in this sample encode the identical CDR3. The chain joins TRBV18 to TRBJ1-3; no firm D call. Germline loops: CDR1 KGHSH, CDR2 LQKENI. With 2 bases removed from V and 2 bases from J, the gap between germline ends came to 10 bases. The length of the CDR3 is 15 residues. The CDR3 region has the DNA TGTGCCAGCTCACCAAACCAAGGACCTGGAAACACCATATATTTT. Translation gives CASSPNQGPGNTIYF.

The gene calls are TRBV28 and TRBJ2-7, with D perhaps matching TRBD1 (6 bases). The CDR3 spans 13 residues. Germline V gives CDR1 MDHEN, CDR2 SYDVKM. V was cut by 8 bases and J by 3 bases, with 14 bases left in between. CDR3 bases: TGTGCCAGCGGGCTGGACAGCGTCTACGAGCAGTACTTC. Encoded protein: CASGLDSVYEQYF.

The DNA for the CDR3 is TGTGCCAGCAGCAAAAATGGGGACAGGGCTAGTACGGAGACCCAGTACTTC. Its translation is CASSKNGDRASTETQYF. The V gene is TRBV21-1, the J gene TRBJ2-5; TRBD1 is the table's D call and was not checked against the DNA. TRBV21-1 is reported as a pseudogene. The CDR3 totals 17 residues.

This clone was seen once. The V call is TRBV19, the J call TRBJ1-6; tentative D call: TRBD1 (6 bases). CDR1 is LNHDA, CDR2 SQIVND, per germline (reference sequence). The ends were cut back, 5 bases at V and 14 bases at J, with 25 bases in the middle. The CDR3 length is 16 residues. The CDR3 DNA reads as TGTGCCAGTAGTGGGACTGGGGGGCGCGTTCGGGAGGCCCTCCACTTT. Residues: CASSGTGGRVREALHF.

This chain connects TRBV6-5 to TRBJ2-6; the D gene is possibly TRBD2 (7 bases). V lost 11 bases, J lost 2 bases, and 13 bases lay in between. The germline V gene encodes CDR1 MNHEY and CDR2 SVGAGI. This CDR3 has 14 residues. As DNA, the CDR3 is TGTGCCGGAGGGGGGGTGGCTGGGGCCAACGTCCTGACTTTC. Protein product: CAGGGVAGANVLTF.

J is TRBJ1-6 and V is TRBV11-2; 7 positions match TRBD1. Germline CDR1 SGHAT, CDR2 FQNNGV. The V segment lost 2 bases and the J segment 3 bases; nucleotides outside the gene matches: 4. This CDR3 contains 16 residues. The CDR3 sequence: CASSLRGQNYNSPLHF. CDR3 DNA: TGTGCCAGCAGCTTAAGGGGACAGAACTATAATTCACCCCTCCACTTT.

The chain carries TRBV11-2 and TRBJ1-2; 9 bases match TRBD1. After removal of 5 bases from V and 4 bases from J, the junction contained 5 bases not matched to a gene. The CDR3 sequence is 14 residues long. Per the germline V gene, CDR1 is SGHAT and CDR2 is FQNNGV. Here the CDR3 DNA reads TGTGCCAGCAGCACCCCGACAGGGGGCTATGGCTACACCTTC. Residues: CASSTPTGGYGYTF.

This chain uses TRBV5-6 with TRBJ2-1, with a possible D match to TRBD2 (5 bases). This CDR3 is built from 16 residues. The V gene's germline CDR1 is SGHDT and CDR2 YYEEEE. Trimming left V 2 bases short and J 0 bases short, with 12 bases between. The CDR3, as DNA: TGTGCCAGCAGCTTCAGGACTGGAAGCTCCTACAATGAGCAGTTCTTC. Translating gives CASSFRTGSSYNEQFF.

V and J are TRBV29-1 and TRBJ1-2, with a tentative D call TRBD1 (5 bases). The CDR3 covers 14 residues. Trimming cost V 6 bases and J 11 bases, with 25 bases left between them. Germline CDR1 SQVTM, CDR2 ANQGSEA. CDR3 protein: CSVAGVLGQVGYTF. CDR3 bases: TGCAGCGTAGCTGGGGTCTTGGGGCAGGTGGGATACACCTTC.

The chain employs TRBV9 and TRBJ1-2; TRBD1 agrees at 7 bases. This CDR3 comprises 12 residues. The germline CDR1 and CDR2 sequences are SGDLS and YYNGEE. V shed 10 bases and J 8 bases; nucleotides not matched to a gene: 11. The CDR3 region has the DNA TGTGCCGGCATGACAGGGATGTCGGGCTACACCTTC. It encodes CAGMTGMSGYTF.

The J gene is TRBJ1-1, the V gene TRBV5-8; unclear D gene. This CDR3 contains 12 residues. V shed 4 bases and J shed 0 bases, with 4 bases lying between them. Germline-derived CDR1 and CDR2 are SGHTS and YDEGEE. The CDR3: CASSALNTEAFF. CDR3 in DNA: TGTGCCAGCAGCGCGTTGAACACTGAAGCTTTCTTT.